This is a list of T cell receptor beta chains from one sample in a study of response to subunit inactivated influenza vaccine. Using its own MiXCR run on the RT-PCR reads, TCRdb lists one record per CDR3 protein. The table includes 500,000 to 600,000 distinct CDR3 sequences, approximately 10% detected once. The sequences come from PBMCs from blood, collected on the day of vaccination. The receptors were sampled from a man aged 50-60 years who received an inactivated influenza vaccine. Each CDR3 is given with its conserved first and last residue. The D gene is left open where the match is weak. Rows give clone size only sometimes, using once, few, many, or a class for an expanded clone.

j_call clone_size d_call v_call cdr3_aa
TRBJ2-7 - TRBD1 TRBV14 CASSQGGYWTGGHEQYF
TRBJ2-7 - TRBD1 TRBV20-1 CSATEQGAAYEQYF
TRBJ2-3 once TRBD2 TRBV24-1 CATSDRGLAGANTQYF
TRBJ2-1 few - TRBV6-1 CASQRVYLYNEQFF
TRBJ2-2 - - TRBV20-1 CSATPLESVTGELFF
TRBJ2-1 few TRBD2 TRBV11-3 CASSQSRRGSYNEQFF
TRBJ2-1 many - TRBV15 CATSRDDWPPYNEQFF
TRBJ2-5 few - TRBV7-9 CASSLRANQETQYF
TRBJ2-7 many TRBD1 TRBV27 CASSLTVEGAEQYF
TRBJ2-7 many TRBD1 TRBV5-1 CASSPDRAYEQYF
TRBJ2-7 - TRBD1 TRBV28 CASSLANKGQGYEQYF
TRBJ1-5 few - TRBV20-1 CSASSYYSNQPQHF
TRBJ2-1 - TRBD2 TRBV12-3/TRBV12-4 CASRLGAGGTYNEQFF
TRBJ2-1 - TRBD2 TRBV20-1 CCARDRGAGGPAEQFF
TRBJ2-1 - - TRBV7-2 CASSLARDYNEQFF
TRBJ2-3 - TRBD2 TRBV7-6 CASSLDAGGSNTQYF
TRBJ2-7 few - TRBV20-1 CSAESSYEQYF
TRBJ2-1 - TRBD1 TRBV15 CATSRGDRGNEQFF
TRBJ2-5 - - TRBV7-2 CASSFQGGQETQYF
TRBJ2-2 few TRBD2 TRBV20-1 CSAREGLAGELFF
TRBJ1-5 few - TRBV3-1 CASSHQGGNQPQHF
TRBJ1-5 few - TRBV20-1 CSATGQGQPQHF
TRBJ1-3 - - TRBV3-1 CASSLGQYTGNTIYF
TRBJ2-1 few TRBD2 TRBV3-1 CASAIAGEQFF
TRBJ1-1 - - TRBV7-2 CASSLGAGLEAFF
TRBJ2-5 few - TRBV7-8 CASSLRSLGGQETQYF
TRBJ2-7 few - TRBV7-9 CASSPGPIYEQYF
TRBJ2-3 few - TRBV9 CASSGGRAYTDTQYF
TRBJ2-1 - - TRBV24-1 CATRRGPLDEQFF
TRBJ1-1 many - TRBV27 CASRLGQTYTEAFF
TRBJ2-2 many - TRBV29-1 CSVGDTGELFF
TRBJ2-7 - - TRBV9 CASSKRQAAYEQYF
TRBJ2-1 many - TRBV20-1 CSARRLIEQFF
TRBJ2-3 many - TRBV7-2 CASSLDVTQYF
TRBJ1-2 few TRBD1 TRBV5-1 CASSFLAGGANGYTF
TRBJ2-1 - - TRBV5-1 CASSSGTLGNSYNEQFF
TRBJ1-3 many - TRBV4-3 CASSQEARGGNTIYF
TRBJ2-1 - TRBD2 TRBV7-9 CASSLVAGLVPEQFF
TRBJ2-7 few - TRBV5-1 CASRAPGGHEQYF
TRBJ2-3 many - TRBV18 CASSPTQSTDTQYF
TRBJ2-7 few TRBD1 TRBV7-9 CASSLGTGFFYEQYF
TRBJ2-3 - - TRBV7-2 CASSLQLVWSRDTQYF
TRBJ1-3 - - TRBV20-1 CSARDSAVSGNTIYF
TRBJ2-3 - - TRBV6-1 CASSALRWERATQYF
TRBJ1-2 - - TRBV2 CASSAGQWGYTF
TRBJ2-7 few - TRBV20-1 CSAWRSYEQYF
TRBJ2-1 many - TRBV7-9 CASSLDIGLNEQFF
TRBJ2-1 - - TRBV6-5 CASSYSSDYNEQFF
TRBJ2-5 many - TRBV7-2 CASATVRGIQETQYF
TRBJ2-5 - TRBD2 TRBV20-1 CSASRASGRRQETQYF